This entry lists 15 T cell receptor beta chains sequenced from one sample in a study of T cells expressing NK-cell markers. From its re-call of the 5' RACE reads, TCRdb lists each CDR3 protein once, without DNA. The table counts about 390,000 distinct CDR3 sequences; around 10% lies in the top ten. The material sequenced was blood T cells: a sorted CD56 or NKG2C T cell subset, CD4+ or CD8+ T cells, or bulk PBMC T cells (not recorded which). Every receptor here comes from a woman between 45 and 60 years old in good health.

The chain links TRBV12-3 or TRBV12-4 to TRBJ1-5; TCRdb selects TRBD1, and the lack of DNA leaves this call unchecked. The CDR3 sequence is 15 residues long. CDR3 protein: CASSPTTGGGQPQHF.

The chain joins TRBV10-3 to TRBJ2-1. The germline V gene has CDR1 ENHRY and CDR2 SYGVKD. The CDR3 runs 14 residues. This chain's CDR3 is CAISESQTSGEQFF.

The V and J genes are TRBV5-6 and TRBJ2-2. The CDR3 extends over 13 amino acids. Per the germline V gene, CDR1 is SGHDT and CDR2 is YYEEEE. The CDR3 loop is CAGSLVTSGELFF.

The chain recombines TRBV20-1 with TRBJ2-1; TCRdb indicates TRBD1, and absent DNA this call remains unverified. Germline V CDR1 and CDR2: DFQATT, SNEGSKA (reference sequence). This CDR3 is 13 amino acids long. The CDR3 sequence is CSAAGTLLTEQFF.

The chain combines TRBV29-1 with TRBJ2-7. CDR3 length: 13 amino acids. The germline gives CDR1 SQVTM, CDR2 ANQGSEA. The CDR3 spells CSVEVTGAYEQYF.

The genes are TRBV12-3 or TRBV12-4 and TRBJ2-2; the D gene TCRdb calls, TRBD1, cannot be checked with no DNA. There are 15 residues in the CDR3. The CDR3 loop is CASSRTDSNTGELFF.

Here the CDR3 reads CSVSIGATYNEQFF. The chain uses TRBV29-1 and TRBJ2-1; TCRdb outputs TRBD1, but without DNA this stays unchecked. The CDR3 loop spans 14 amino acids. Per the germline V gene, CDR1 is SQVTM and CDR2 is ANQGSEA.

The gene calls are TRBV27 and TRBJ2-7; TCRdb returns TRBD1, unconfirmable since there is no DNA. CDR3 length equals 18 residues. Germline V gene sequence: CDR1 MNHEY, CDR2 SMNVEV (reference sequence). This CDR3 reads CASSPEQGAHHEGYEQYF.

This chain connects TRBV5-1 to TRBJ2-1; absent DNA, TCRdb's TRBD2 call cannot be checked. Germline lookup yields CDR1 SGHRS and CDR2 YFSETQ. CDR3 length: 16 amino acids. This CDR3 is CASSPQGTSGMGEQFF.

The chain recombines TRBV9 with TRBJ2-7; TCRdb's D call, TRBD2, is unchecked because there is no DNA. The CDR3 runs to 14 residues. The germline CDR1 and CDR2 sequences are SGDLS and YYNGEE. CDR3 loop: CASGLAGVNYEQYF. Variable domain in full (rest from reference TRBV9 and TRBJ2-7): DSGVTQTPKHLITATGQRVTLRCSPRSGDLSVYWYQQSLDQGLQFLIQYYNGEERAKGNILERFSAQQFPDLHSELNLSSLELGDSALYFCASGLAGVNYEQYFGPGTRLTVT.

The chain joins TRBV5-1 to TRBJ2-7. CDR1 is SGHRS, CDR2 YFSETQ, per germline. This CDR3 spans 15 amino acids. This CDR3 reads CASSLKAGGSYEQYF.

The genes are TRBV6-5 and TRBJ2-2; absent DNA, TCRdb's TRBD2 call cannot be checked. The CDR3 length is 16 residues. Germline assignment: CDR1 MNHEY and CDR2 SVGAGI. This chain's CDR3 is CASSYRRGRGTGELFF.

The genes are TRBV14 and TRBJ2-7. This CDR3 spans 14 amino acids. The germline V gene has CDR1 SGHDN and CDR2 FVKESK. CDR3 in amino acids: CASSQAAASHGQYF. The full variable domain, in which reference TRBV14 and TRBJ2-7 provide the parts outside the CDR3, is EAGVTQFPSHSVIEKGQTVTLRCDPISGHDNLYWYRRVMGKEIKFLLHFVKESKQDESGMPNNRFLAERTGGTYSTLKVQPAELEDSGVYFCASSQAAASHGQYFGPGTRLTVT.

The chain joins TRBV29-1 to TRBJ2-2; the D call of TRBD1 rests on TCRdb alone, since no DNA is present to check it. The CDR3 loop spans 14 amino acids. From germline, CDR1 is SQVTM and CDR2 ANQGSEA. The CDR3 here is CSVASQGSTGELFF.

This chain links TRBV12-3 or TRBV12-4 with TRBJ1-5; checking the TCRdb D call of TRBD1 is not possible without DNA. There are 18 residues in the CDR3. CDR3 sequence reads: CASSFILDSRPSNQPQHF.